These 29 T cell receptor beta chains share one sample of origin, sequenced in a study of cytomegalovirus exposure and HLA in healthy donors. 13 Jbeta primers and 60 Vbeta primers were used for the PCR. The data were produced by immunoSEQ multiplex PCR, yet TCRdb's version contains in-frame clones alone and is incomplete. This repertoire shows over 150,000 clones, roughly 80% found once; its top ten account for 2.4%. Sequencing was carried out using PBMCs. The receptor source for this set is a male donor in good health and CMV-seronegative.

The J gene is TRBJ1-6, the V gene TRBV28; 7 bases are shared with TRBD1. There are 14 residues in the CDR3. J lost 5 bases, V lost 10 bases, and 8 bases had no gene match. Germline assignment: CDR1 MDHEN and CDR2 SYDVKM. The CDR3 DNA reads TGTGCCATCCCGGGACAGCGAGATAATTCACCCCTCCACTTT. Residues: CAIPGQRDNSPLHF.

The chain has TRBV5-6 and TRBJ2-7; the D gene is possibly TRBD2 (6 bases). The CDR3 totals 14 residues. Per the germline V gene, CDR1 is SGHDT and CDR2 is YYEEEE. Between the trimmed V and J ends, which lost 4 bases and 5 bases, there was a span of 16 bases. CDR3 region: CASSPRGGSDEQYF. DNA of the CDR3: TGTGCCAGCAGCCCCCGGGGAGGTAGCGACGAGCAGTACTTC.

This clone has a single count. J is TRBJ1-5 and V is TRBV23-1; 9 bases agree with TRBD1. TRBV23-1 is labeled an ORF, and its function is uncertain. The CDR3 runs to 18 residues. J lost 0 bases, V lost 3 bases, and 9 bases had no gene match. CDR3 coding DNA: TGCGCCAGCAGTCATCCGGGACAGGGCCTCTATAGCAATCAGCCCCAGCATTTT. Its protein product is CASSHPGQGLYSNQPQHF.

V and J are TRBV2 and TRBJ1-6; the D gene is possibly TRBD1 (6 bases). Trimming stripped 0 bases from V and 10 bases from J, with 13 bases between. CDR1 and CDR2 (germline): SNHLY, FYNNEI. The CDR3 runs to 15 residues. The CDR3, as DNA: TGTGCCAGCAGTGAAGCAGGTCAGGGGACGTCACCCCTCCACTTT. Protein: CASSEAGQGTSPLHF.

V and J are TRBV7-6 and TRBJ1-3; 8 nucleotides line up with TRBD1. Germline trimming cut 5 bases from V and 2 bases from J; bases unmatched to any gene: 2. The germline V gene encodes CDR1 SGHVS and CDR2 FNYEAQ. The length of the CDR3 is 14 residues. This chain's CDR3 is CASSPTGAGNTIYF. The CDR3 nucleotides are TGTGCCAGCAGCCCGACAGGGGCTGGAAACACCATATATTTT.

The chain links TRBV19 to TRBJ2-1; TRBD1 aligns across 9 bases. Per germline, CDR1 LNHDA and CDR2 SQIVND (reference sequence). With V trimmed by 3 bases and J by 5 bases, 5 bases remained unmatched. This CDR3 has 15 residues. The CDR3 is CASSIGTGYHNEQFF. CDR3 coding DNA: TGTGCCAGTAGTATTGGGACAGGGTACCACAATGAGCAGTTCTTC.

The V call is TRBV5-4, the J call TRBJ2-7; 9 bases line up with TRBD1. The V segment lost 0 bases and the J segment 0 bases; nucleotides outside the gene matches: 7. Germline V gene sequence: CDR1 SGHNT, CDR2 YYREEE (reference sequence). The CDR3 has 17 amino acids. The CDR3 region has the DNA TGTGCCAGCAGCTTGGGCCCACAGGGGGCGAGCTCCTACGAGCAGTACTTC. Residues: CASSLGPQGASSYEQYF.

This clone was counted only a few times. The chain recombines TRBV25-1 with TRBJ2-3; 10 bases agree with TRBD1. The CDR3 extends over 16 amino acids. Germline V CDR1 and CDR2: MGHDK, SYGVNS. V lost 7 bases and J lost 3; bases outside the gene matches: 10. In DNA, the CDR3 is TGTGCCAGCAAAGGTGGGGGACAGGGGCGGACAGATACGCAGTATTTT. It encodes CASKGGGQGRTDTQYF. Looking up the rest from reference TRBV25-1 and TRBJ2-3 gives the full variable domain: EADIYQTPRYLVIGTGKKITLECSQTMGHDKMYWYQQDPGMELHLIHYSYGVNSTEKGDLSSESTVSRIRTEHFPLTLESARPSHTSQYLCASKGGGQGRTDTQYFGPGTRLTVL.

The chain combines TRBV11-2 with TRBJ2-3; 10 bases agree with TRBD2. The CDR3 is 17 residues long. Trimming took 5 bases from V and 1 from J; bases not matched to a gene: 9. CDR1 and CDR2 (germline): SGHAT, FQNNGV. CDR3 sequence reads: CASSRGFLAGGTDTQYF. CDR3 DNA: TGTGCCAGCAGCAGGGGTTTTCTAGCGGGGGGCACAGATACGCAGTATTTT.

The chain is built from TRBV2 and TRBJ2-2; possibly TRBD2 for D (5 bases). Trimming cost V 2 bases and J 5 bases, with 12 bases left between them. Per the germline V gene, CDR1 is SNHLY and CDR2 is FYNNEI. The CDR3 is 15 amino acids. The chain's CDR3 is CASSEKLRTTGELFF. In DNA, the CDR3 is TGTGCCAGCAGTGAAAAGCTTCGGACTACCGGGGAGCTGTTTTTT.

CDR3 in DNA: TGCGCCAGCAGCTTGGAGGGACAGGGCACAGATACGCAGTATTTT. Translated: CASSLEGQGTDTQYF. The chain couples TRBV5-1 to TRBJ2-3, with 8 bases matching TRBD1. The CDR3 has 15 amino acids. V lost 0 bases to trimming and J lost 1 base; unmatched junction nucleotides: 1. Per germline, CDR1 SGHRS and CDR2 YFSETQ.

The CDR3, as DNA: TGTGCCAGCAGCTTGGCACCCAGGGGTATCACTGAAGCTTTCTTT. Translated: CASSLAPRGITEAFF. This chain connects TRBV5-4 to TRBJ1-1; tentatively, D is TRBD1 (6 bases). Germline assignment: CDR1 SGHNT and CDR2 YYREEE (reference sequence). V was pared by 0 bases and J by 4 bases, with 13 bases between. The CDR3 loop spans 15 amino acids.

V gene TRBV4-2 combines with J gene TRBJ2-3; 12 positions match TRBD2. V was clipped by 3 bases and J by 1 base; unmatched bases: 8. This CDR3 spans 18 amino acids. Germline V gene lookup returns CDR1 LGHNA and CDR2 YNFKEQ. The chain's CDR3 is CASSQESTSGGRTDTQYF. DNA for the CDR3: TGTGCCAGCAGCCAGGAATCTACTAGCGGGGGGCGCACAGATACGCAGTATTTT.

This clone was observed a few times. V gene TRBV5-5 combines with J gene TRBJ1-4, with D maybe TRBD1 (5 bases). The CDR3 spans 17 residues. CDR1 is SGHKS, CDR2 YYEKEE, per germline (reference sequence). Deletions cut 2 bases from V and 3 bases from J, with 17 bases between. CDR3 sequence reads: CASSFGFTGTANEKLFF. CDR3 in DNA: TGTGCCAGCAGCTTCGGGTTTACCGGGACTGCTAATGAAAAACTGTTTTTT. The variable domain in full, completed from reference TRBV5-5 and TRBJ1-4, reads DAGVTQSPTHLIKTRGQQVTLRCSPISGHKSVSWYQQVLGQGPQFIFQYYEKEERGRGNFPDRFSARQFPNYSSELNVNALLLGDSALYLCASSFGFTGTANEKLFFGSGTQLSVL.

A remark on this clone: Since no conserved phenylalanine or tryptophan closes the CDR3, a read error is the likely cause. The limits of the CDR3 on the DNA are not certain, so only TCRdb's listed CDR3 is given. V and J are TRBV2 and TRBJ2-7; the table's D call TRBD2 went unverified against the DNA. Germline lookup yields CDR1 SNHLY and CDR2 FYNNEI. The CDR3 has 13 residues if both end residues are counted. CDR3 amino acids: CASSIQLAGVPRP.

The chain combines TRBV21-1 with TRBJ2-7; TRBD1, the D gene given by the table, was not confirmed from the DNA. TRBV21-1 has pseudogene status. This CDR3 has 16 amino acids. CDR3 in amino acids: CASSKVMGQGVYEQYF. The CDR3 nucleotides read TGTGCCAGCAGCAAAGTTATGGGACAGGGGGTCTACGAGCAGTACTTC.

This rearrangement joins TRBV6-5 to TRBJ2-1, with 9 bases aligning to TRBD2. Germline V gene lookup returns CDR1 MNHEY and CDR2 SVGAGI. The CDR3 is made up of 15 amino acids. V lost 6 bases and J lost 2; bases outside the gene matches: 5. CDR3 residues: CASSFSGSAYNEQFF. The DNA for the CDR3 is TGTGCCAGCAGCTTTAGCGGGAGCGCCTACAATGAGCAGTTCTTC.

The chain has TRBV29-1 and TRBJ2-1, with 8 bases lining up with TRBD1. Germline V gene sequence: CDR1 SQVTM, CDR2 ANQGSEA. V lost 8 bases, J lost 2 bases, and 11 bases stayed unmatched. This CDR3 comprises 15 residues. This chain's CDR3 is CSFFEAGGAYNEQFF. In DNA, the CDR3 is TGCAGCTTCTTTGAAGCAGGGGGCGCCTACAATGAGCAGTTCTTC.

This CDR3 is CASGIAGSHTGELFF. CDR3 DNA: TGTGCCAGTGGTATAGCGGGGTCGCACACCGGGGAGCTGTTTTTT. The rearrangement links TRBV25-1 to TRBJ2-2, with TRBD2 identical over 8 bases. CDR1 is MGHDK, CDR2 SYGVNS, per germline. V lost 9 bases to trimming and J lost 3 bases; unmatched junction nucleotides: 9. This CDR3 is 15 amino acids long.

This clone occurred a few times. This sequence joins TRBV7-2 and TRBJ1-5; D is possibly TRBD1 (5 bases). Germline V gene data show CDR1 as SGHTA and CDR2 as FQGNSA. V was shortened by 0 bases and J by 2 bases, with 8 bases between the two germline ends. This CDR3 is 15 amino acids long. The CDR3 protein is CASSLATGRNQPQHF. DNA for the CDR3: TGTGCCAGCAGCTTAGCAACAGGTCGCAATCAGCCCCAGCATTTT. Full variable domain (missing parts from reference TRBV7-2 and TRBJ1-5): GAGVSQSPSNKVTEKGKDVELRCDPISGHTALYWYRQSLGQGLEFLIYFQGNSAPDKSGLPSDRFSAERTGGSVSTLTIQRTQQEDSAVYLCASSLATGRNQPQHFGDGTRLSIL.

The J gene is TRBJ2-5, the V gene TRBV19; D may be TRBD1 (6 bases). The CDR3 has 13 residues. Trimming cost V 10 bases and J 7 bases, with 19 bases left between them. Germline assignment: CDR1 LNHDA and CDR2 SQIVND (reference sequence). The CDR3 region is CATGPQGGGTQYF. In nucleotides, the CDR3 is TGTGCCACAGGCCCACAGGGTGGAGGGACCCAGTACTTC.

V and J are TRBV4-2 and TRBJ2-1; 8 bases fit TRBD1. CDR1 is LGHNA, CDR2 YNFKEQ, per germline. Trimming cost V 0 bases and J 7 bases; bases outside gene matches: 14. CDR3 length: 18 residues. The CDR3 DNA reads TGTGCCAGCAGCCAAGATCCCCCGACAGGGGTCGCGGTGAATGAGCAGTTCTTC. Its protein product is CASSQDPPTGVAVNEQFF.

This clone was seen only a few times. The rearrangement links TRBV5-1 to TRBJ2-7, with unresolved D. Germline V lookup: CDR1 SGHRS, CDR2 YFSETQ. The germline V and J ends were trimmed by 7 bases and 0 bases, with 8 bases remaining between them. The CDR3 totals 12 residues. DNA of the CDR3: TGCGCCAGCCAAGATAGCTCCTACGAGCAGTACTTC. Its protein is CASQDSSYEQYF.

The rearrangement uses TRBV30 and TRBJ2-7; 7 bases are shared with TRBD1. Germline CDR1 and CDR2: GTSNPN and SVGIG (reference sequence). V dropped 4 bases and J dropped 2; count of bases not matched to a gene: 8. CDR3 length equals 14 residues. The DNA of the CDR3 is TGTGCCTGGATTCCGACAGGGACCACCTACGAGCAGTACTTC. It is translated as CAWIPTGTTYEQYF.

The genes are TRBV6-1 and TRBJ1-1, with D possibly being TRBD1 (5 bases). CDR3 length equals 14 residues. Germline-derived CDR1 and CDR2 are MNHNS and SASEGT. Trimming pared 7 bases from V and 3 bases from J, leaving 15 bases between. Here the CDR3 reads CASNWGGRDTEAFF. The CDR3 bases are TGTGCCAGCAACTGGGGCGGGAGGGACACTGAAGCTTTCTTT.

The CDR3 coding sequence is TGCAGCGTGAGACCGACAGGGGACTCACCCCTCCACTTT. Translating it yields CSVRPTGDSPLHF. The chain recombines TRBV29-1 with TRBJ1-6; 8 nucleotides match TRBD1. The germline gives CDR1 SQVTM, CDR2 ANQGSEA. V lost 6 bases, J lost 10 bases, and 8 bases stayed unmatched. This CDR3 has 13 residues.

The chain has TRBV28 and TRBJ2-7; 13 positions match TRBD2. With 7 bases clipped from V and 9 bases from J, the junction kept 15 bases outside the gene matches. This CDR3 contains 16 residues. Germline lookup yields CDR1 MDHEN and CDR2 SYDVKM. The CDR3 nucleotides read TGTGCCAGCAAGCTTCCTGGGACTAGCGGGAACTTAGTGCAGTACTTC. Its protein product is CASKLPGTSGNLVQYF.

The J gene is TRBJ1-2, the V gene TRBV29-1; 7 positions agree with TRBD1. This CDR3 contains 15 residues. Germline V gene lookup returns CDR1 SQVTM and CDR2 ANQGSEA. V was clipped by 0 bases and J by 8 bases; unmatched bases: 12. CDR3: CSVEDRRRGIEGYTF. Here the CDR3 DNA reads TGCAGCGTTGAAGATCGGCGCAGGGGGATAGAGGGCTACACCTTC. Full variable domain (missing parts from reference TRBV29-1 and TRBJ1-2): SAVISQKPSRDICQRGTSLTIQCQVDSQVTMMFWYRQQPGQSLTLIATANQGSEATYESGFVIDKFPISRPNLTFSTLTVSNMSPEDSSIYLCSVEDRRRGIEGYTFGSGTRLTVV.

A note on this clone: Other DNA sequences of this sample code for an identical CDR3. The J gene is TRBJ2-5, the V gene TRBV7-9; D is undetermined. Germline V gene lookup returns CDR1 SEHNR and CDR2 FQNEAQ (reference sequence). This CDR3 has 11 amino acids. V was pared by 2 bases and J by 5 bases, with 3 bases between. CDR3 residues: CASSLLETQYF. The CDR3 DNA reads TGTGCCAGCAGCTTACTGGAGACCCAGTACTTC.